The clone carrying this T cell receptor beta chain showed up many times. Antigen specificity is unknown. V was clipped by 3 bases and J by 2 bases, with 5 bases between them. Germline V gene sequence: CDR1 SGDLS, CDR2 YYNGEE. This CDR3 contains 12 residues. Regions amplified from RNA transcripts were the TCR beta CDR3 regions. The TCR CDR3 first-round RT-PCR relied on the HTBI primer set. Each CDR3 protein is one row after TCRdb ran MiXCR on the multiplex PCR reads. The sample has 750,000 to 950,000 distinct CDR3 sequences; more than 30% are singletons. The sample is drawn from a study of T cells in Graves' hyperthyroidism and ophthalmopathy. Regarding the study as a whole: Most thyroid clonotypes expanded above 0.001 were also detected in blood.

The J gene is TRBJ1-2, the V gene TRBV9; D gene uncertain. This TCR was recovered from a man aged 18-30 years with Graves' hyperthyroidism. What was sequenced was blood. The CDR3 nucleotides are TGTGCCAGCAGCGGGGGAAACTATGGCTACACCTTC. As protein: CASSGGNYGYTF.